The next 8 T cell receptor beta chains were all read from a single sample in a study of blood T cell repertoires in COVID-19. Only in-frame clones appear in the TCRdb table, and some are missing; sequencing was by immunoSEQ multiplex PCR. Of 65,000 to 85,000 clones listed, around 89% were seen once; the top ten hold 2.5% to 3%. The sequenced sample consisted of peripheral blood. These receptors originate from a man over 45 with acute or convalescent COVID-19.

This clone was seen once. J is TRBJ2-1 and V is TRBV2; D is unclear. The CDR3 is 17 residues long. Germline V gene lookup returns CDR1 SNHLY and CDR2 FYNNEI. V was cut by 1 base and J by 2 bases, with 15 bases left in between. CDR3 in amino acids: CASSEVGLPSPYNEQFF. CDR3 nucleotides: TGTGCCAGCAGTGAAGTTGGCCTCCCCAGTCCCTACAATGAGCAGTTCTTC.

In DNA, the CDR3 is TGTGCCAGCAGCTTCGGGGACAGGGGGCGCCGCGACTATGGCTACACCTTC. It translates to CASSFGDRGRRDYGYTF. The chain uses TRBV7-2 and TRBJ1-2; 12 nucleotides match TRBD1. The CDR3 covers 17 residues. CDR1 and CDR2 (germline): SGHTA, FQGNSA. With V trimmed by 3 bases and J by 3 bases, 8 bases remained unmatched.

V and J are TRBV15 and TRBJ1-3; TRBD1 is a possible D gene (6 bases). CDR3 length: 19 amino acids. Germline lookup yields CDR1 LNHNV and CDR2 YYDKDF (reference sequence). Trimming took off 0 bases at V and 6 bases at J, with 24 bases between the two ends. CDR3 coding DNA: TGTGCCACCAGCAGAGATAGGTTGTTTTTGGACAGAATGACAAACACCATATATTTT. As protein: CATSRDRLFLDRMTNTIYF.

Here the CDR3 reads CASSTQGTGMDEQFF. The CDR3 bases are TGTGCCAGCAGTACACAGGGGACAGGGATGGATGAGCAGTTCTTC. This chain uses TRBV28 with TRBJ2-1; TRBD1 agrees at 9 bases. The CDR3 is made up of 15 amino acids. Germline V CDR1 and CDR2: MDHEN, SYDVKM. Trimming cost V 5 bases and J 8 bases; bases outside gene matches: 10.

The chain combines TRBV27 with TRBJ1-5, with 10 positions matching TRBD1. From germline, CDR1 is MNHEY and CDR2 SMNVEV (reference sequence). Trimming cost V 6 bases and J 4 bases; bases outside gene matches: 6. This CDR3 spans 15 amino acids. The CDR3 here is CASRQGQGTNQPQHF. The CDR3, as DNA: TGTGCCAGCAGGCAGGGACAGGGGACAAATCAGCCCCAGCATTTT.

The chain couples TRBV5-1 to TRBJ1-1; a weak D match, TRBD1 (5 bases). The CDR3 extends over 14 amino acids. CDR1 is SGHRS, CDR2 YFSETQ, per germline. V lost 0 bases, J lost 8 bases, and 14 bases lay in between. CDR3 sequence reads: CASSLAAEGPEAFF. The CDR3 bases are TGCGCCAGCAGCTTGGCCGCGGAGGGGCCAGAAGCTTTCTTT.

This sequence joins TRBV5-4 and TRBJ1-4; D remains ambiguous. V lost 0 bases to trimming and J lost 4 bases, with 4 bases between them. The CDR3 runs to 13 residues. Germline CDR1 and CDR2: SGHNT and YYREEE (reference sequence). For the CDR3, the DNA is TGTGCCAGCAGCTTGGACAGTAATGAAAAACTGTTTTTT. It specifies CASSLDSNEKLFF.

The chain employs TRBV24-1 and TRBJ2-2; tentatively, D is TRBD2 (6 bases). Germline loops: CDR1 KGHDR, CDR2 SFDVKD. V was shortened by 10 bases and J by 2 bases, with 13 bases between the two germline ends. The CDR3 runs 14 residues. This CDR3 reads CATSLAVNTGELFF. CDR3 nucleotides: TGTGCCACTAGTTTAGCGGTTAACACCGGGGAGCTGTTTTTT.